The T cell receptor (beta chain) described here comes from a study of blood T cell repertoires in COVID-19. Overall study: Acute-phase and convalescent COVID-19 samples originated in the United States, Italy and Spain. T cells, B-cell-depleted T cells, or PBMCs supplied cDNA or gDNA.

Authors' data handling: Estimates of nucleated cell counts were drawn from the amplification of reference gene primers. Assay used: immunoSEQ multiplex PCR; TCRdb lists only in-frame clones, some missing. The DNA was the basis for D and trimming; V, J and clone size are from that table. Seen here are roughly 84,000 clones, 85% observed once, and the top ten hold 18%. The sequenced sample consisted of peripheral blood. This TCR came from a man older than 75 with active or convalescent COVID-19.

CDR3 in DNA: TGTGCCAGCAGCTTACAGGCGTTGGGTGAAAAACTGTTTTTT. As protein: CASSLQALGEKLFF. The chain joins TRBV7-2 to TRBJ1-4; the D is unclear. This CDR3 is built from 14 residues. With 2 bases removed from V and 7 bases from J, the gap between germline ends came to 11 bases. The germline V gene has CDR1 SGHTA and CDR2 FQGNSA.